This TCR beta chain is from a study of blood T cell repertoires in COVID-19. Overall study context: Sites across the United States, Italy and Spain contributed samples from acute and convalescent COVID-19. Sample material is recorded as cDNA or gDNA derived from T cells, B-cell-depleted T cells, or PBMCs.

The trim removed 5 bases at V and 3 bases at J, leaving 4 bases unmatched. In germline, CDR1 is SGHTA, CDR2 FQGTGA. This CDR3 contains 14 residues. As originally analysed: Reference gene primer amplification gave estimated nucleated cell counts. The table came from immunoSEQ multiplex PCR; TCRdb's copy has only in-frame clones and leaves some out. V, J and clone size derive from that table, while D and trimming were established from the DNA sequence. The data show 88,000 or so clones, roughly 89% seen once. Sequences were obtained from peripheral blood. The chain is built from TRBV7-3 and TRBJ2-1; 7 bases are shared with TRBD1. This TCR came from a man aged 50-60 years with acute or convalescent COVID-19. The chain's CDR3 is CASSLRDSYNEQFF. CDR3 nucleotide sequence: TGTGCCAGCAGCCTTAGGGACAGCTACAATGAGCAGTTCTTC.